The 27 T cell receptor beta chains in this list originate from one sample, sequenced in a study of shared clonotypes between healthy human individuals. Method: immunoSEQ multiplex PCR; TCRdb's copy keeps in-frame clones and lacks some. The profile shows some 1 million clones, about 70% of them singletons. The sample taken for sequencing was memory CD4+ T cells sorted from blood. Subset indicated: CD45RA-negative fraction. The receptors shown here come from a man between 18 and 35 years old in good health.

CDR3 protein: CASTERGGPGNTIYF. CDR3 DNA: TGTGCCAGCACGGAGCGAGGGGGCCCTGGAAACACCATATATTTT. The chain is built from TRBV5-6 and TRBJ1-3; 7 positions agree with TRBD1. CDR3 size: 15 residues. Germline-derived CDR1 and CDR2 are SGHDT and YYEEEE. With 6 bases clipped from V and 2 bases from J, the junction kept 8 bases outside the gene matches.

This clone came up once. The chain joins TRBV19 to TRBJ1-2; D possibly corresponds to TRBD1 (6 bases). Germline V lookup: CDR1 LNHDA, CDR2 SQIVND (reference sequence). There are 14 residues in the CDR3. V lost 6 bases to trimming and J lost 5 bases, with 16 bases between them. CDR3 DNA sequence: TGTGCCAGTAGCAGCCGACAGGCGATATATGGCTACACCTTC. This gives the protein CASSSRQAIYGYTF.

The rearrangement links TRBV6-6 to TRBJ2-7, with 8 positions matching TRBD1. The V segment lost 1 base and the J segment 4 bases; nucleotides outside the gene matches: 6. The length of the CDR3 is 15 residues. Germline V CDR1 and CDR2: MNHNY, SVGAGI (reference sequence). The CDR3 nucleotides are TGTGCCAGCAGTTACTACGGACAGGGAGGTTACGAGCAGTACTTC. Protein sequence: CASSYYGQGGYEQYF.

The sample holds many counts of this clone. The chain joins TRBV5-1 to TRBJ2-6; D remains ambiguous. V was shortened by 0 bases and J by 10 bases, with 11 bases between the two germline ends. CDR3 size: 14 residues. Germline V gene data show CDR1 as SGHRS and CDR2 as YFSETQ. The CDR3 region has the DNA TGCGCCAGCAGCTTGGACTTCCAGGTGAACGTCCTGACTTTC. This gives the protein CASSLDFQVNVLTF. The full variable domain, in which reference TRBV5-1 and TRBJ2-6 provide the parts outside the CDR3, is KAGVTQTPRYLIKTRGQQVTLSCSPISGHRSVSWYQQTPGQGLQFLFEYFSETQRNKGNFPGRFSGRQFSNSRSEMNVSTLELGDSALYLCASSLDFQVNVLTFGAGSRLTVL.

The chain uses TRBV27 and TRBJ1-2; 9 bases are a match to TRBD1. From germline, CDR1 is MNHEY and CDR2 SMNVEV (reference sequence). The length of the CDR3 is 15 residues. Losses at the gene ends were 3 bases for V and 3 bases for J; bases not matched to a gene: 5. Here the CDR3 DNA reads TGTGCCAGCAGTTTTAGGGGACAGGGAGACTATGGCTACACCTTC. Translated, it gives CASSFRGQGDYGYTF.

The chain is built from TRBV5-1 and TRBJ2-2; D might be TRBD1 (5 bases). Trimming removed 2 bases from V and 1 base from J, with 9 bases in between. In germline, CDR1 is SGHRS, CDR2 YFSETQ. This CDR3 region has 15 residues. Here the CDR3 reads CASSFRQGNTGELFF. The CDR3 nucleotides read TGCGCCAGCAGCTTTCGGCAGGGGAACACCGGGGAGCTGTTTTTT.

The chain carries TRBV2 and TRBJ1-2; 8 bases map to TRBD1. The CDR3 has 16 amino acids. Germline-derived CDR1 and CDR2 are SNHLY and FYNNEI. Trimming took 6 bases from V and 7 from J; bases not matched to a gene: 16. In nucleotides, the CDR3 is TGTGCCAGCAGCCCAATAGGTGGACAGGGTGGGATTGGCTACACCTTC. It translates to CASSPIGGQGGIGYTF.

This clone was found a few times. This chain joins TRBV30 and TRBJ1-4, with a possible D match to TRBD1 (6 bases). V was clipped by 3 bases and J by 3 bases, with 20 bases between them. The CDR3 consists of 17 residues. Per the germline V gene, CDR1 is GTSNPN and CDR2 is SVGIG (reference sequence). DNA of the CDR3: TGTGCCTGGAGGCCCTTGGGTAGCGACAGGTCTAATGAAAAACTGTTTTTT. Its protein is CAWRPLGSDRSNEKLFF.

This chain links TRBV18 with TRBJ2-1; TRBD2 matches at 8 bases. This CDR3 is 14 amino acids long. J gave up 4 bases and V 8 bases, and 7 bases lay outside the gene matches. Germline V gives CDR1 KGHSH, CDR2 LQKENI. CDR3 nucleotide sequence: TGTGCCAGCAAACCGGGACTAGTGTACAATGAGCAGTTCTTC. Amino acids: CASKPGLVYNEQFF. Complete variable domain (other parts from reference TRBV18 and TRBJ2-1): NAGVMQNPRHLVRRRGQEARLRCSPMKGHSHVYWYRQLPEEGLKFMVYLQKENIIDESGMPKERFSAEFPKEGPSILRIQQVVRGDSAAYFCASKPGLVYNEQFFGPGTRLTVL.

This chain connects TRBV5-1 to TRBJ1-1; TRBD1 matches at 7 bases. This CDR3 has 13 residues. Trimming removed 4 bases from V and 11 bases from J; junction bases left unmatched: 11. Germline loops: CDR1 SGHRS, CDR2 YFSETQ. CDR3 sequence (DNA): TGCGCCAGCAGCCCCGGGACAGCACGTGAGGCTTTCTTT. As protein: CASSPGTAREAFF.

This clone has just a few counts. This sequence joins TRBV2 and TRBJ1-1; 7 nucleotides match TRBD1. The CDR3 totals 15 residues. Germline CDR1 reads SNHLY; CDR2 reads FYNNEI. With 4 bases clipped from V and 0 bases from J, the junction kept 5 bases outside the gene matches. CDR3 sequence reads: CASSALGQLNTEAFF. In DNA, the CDR3 is TGTGCCAGCAGTGCCCTGGGACAGCTGAACACTGAAGCTTTCTTT.

Comment on this clone: Other DNA sequences in the same sample also yield this CDR3. The chain uses TRBV7-9 and TRBJ2-2; tentative D call: TRBD2 (6 bases). This CDR3 region has 15 residues. Germline CDR1 SEHNR, CDR2 FQNEAQ (reference sequence). Deletions cut 3 bases from V and 2 bases from J, with 10 bases between. In nucleotides, the CDR3 is TGTGCCAGCAGCTTGGGACTTATTAACACCGGGGAGCTGTTTTTT. Translation: CASSLGLINTGELFF.

The chain has TRBV2 and TRBJ2-1, with D unresolved. The germline V gene has CDR1 SNHLY and CDR2 FYNNEI. V was cut by 2 bases and J by 10 bases, with 18 bases left in between. This CDR3 spans 15 amino acids. CDR3 residues: CASSENPGPSGEQFF. The CDR3 DNA follows: TGTGCCAGCAGTGAAAACCCCGGGCCGTCTGGAGAGCAGTTCTTC.

This chain connects TRBV4-1 to TRBJ1-4, with D perhaps matching TRBD1 (6 bases). The CDR3 sequence is 16 residues long. The V end lost 0 bases, the J end lost 5 bases, and 13 bases lay between the germline ends. Looked up from germline, CDR1 is MGHRA and CDR2 is YSYEKL. CDR3 nucleotide sequence: TGCGCCAGCAGCCAAGAAGGTCGGGGGGCAAATGAAAAACTGTTTTTT. Translating gives CASSQEGRGANEKLFF.

In its sample, this clone was seen many times. The CDR3 here is CASSEEGKAFF. CDR3 nucleotides: TGCGCCAGCAGTGAGGAGGGAAAAGCTTTCTTT. V usage is TRBV10-1 and J usage is TRBJ1-1; no firm D call. The CDR3 runs to 11 residues. CDR1 is WNHNN and CDR2 is SYGVQD in the germline V gene (reference sequence). The germline V and J ends were trimmed by 2 bases and 9 bases, with 7 bases remaining between them.

The chain is built from TRBV5-6 and TRBJ2-2; 10 bases match TRBD1. Germline CDR1 SGHDT, CDR2 YYEEEE. With V trimmed by 3 bases and J by 4 bases, 3 bases remained unmatched. The CDR3 is 15 amino acids. The CDR3 bases are TGTGCCAGCAGCTGGGACAGGGGACGCACCGGGGAGCTGTTTTTT. This encodes CASSWDRGRTGELFF. Full variable domain (missing parts from reference TRBV5-6 and TRBJ2-2): DAGVTQSPTHLIKTRGQQVTLRCSPKSGHDTVSWYQQALGQGPQFIFQYYEEEERQRGNFPDRFSGHQFPNYSSELNVNALLLGDSALYLCASSWDRGRTGELFFGEGSRLTVL.

Here the CDR3 reads CSVVGASGTDTQYF. The CDR3 nucleotides are TGCAGCGTTGTGGGGGCTAGTGGCACAGATACGCAGTATTTT. This chain joins TRBV29-1 and TRBJ2-3, with D possibly matching TRBD1 (6 bases). The CDR3 length is 14 residues. Germline-derived CDR1 and CDR2 are SQVTM and ANQGSEA. V was trimmed by 4 bases and J by 1 base, leaving 12 bases between them.

This clone was counted a few times. Here the CDR3 DNA reads TGTGCCAGTAGTCCCCAGGGGATATTCGTAAACACCATATATTTT. It yields the protein CASSPQGIFVNTIYF. The chain recombines TRBV19 with TRBJ1-3; possible D gene TRBD1, 6 bases. Trimming removed 5 bases at V and 6 bases at J, with 17 bases between. Per germline, CDR1 LNHDA and CDR2 SQIVND (reference sequence). This CDR3 has 15 amino acids.

Only a few counts were recorded for this clone. The chain employs TRBV7-2 and TRBJ1-6; no clear D gene. Germline V gene data show CDR1 as SGHTA and CDR2 as FQGNSA. V was clipped by 4 bases and J by 5 bases, with 3 bases between them. The CDR3 runs to 12 residues. The DNA of the CDR3 is TGTGCCAGCAGCTACAATAATTCACCCCTCCACTTT. It specifies CASSYNNSPLHF.

The J gene is TRBJ2-2, the V gene TRBV5-1, with D perhaps being TRBD1 or TRBD2 (6 bases each). The V and J ends lost 4 bases and 5 bases respectively, with 15 bases between them. CDR3 size: 15 residues. Germline CDR1 and CDR2: SGHRS and YFSETQ. CDR3 in DNA: TGCGCCAGCAGCCTGGTTGGGGGGCTTACCGGGGAGCTGTTTTTT. Translating gives CASSLVGGLTGELFF.

This rearrangement joins TRBV6-6 to TRBJ1-5; a weak D match, TRBD1 (6 bases). V was shortened by 3 bases and J by 6 bases, with 9 bases between the two germline ends. This CDR3 comprises 13 residues. CDR1 is MNHNY and CDR2 is SVGAGI in the germline V gene (reference sequence). DNA of the CDR3: TGTGCCAGCAGTTATGGGGGCGGTCAGCCCCAGCATTTT. Translation: CASSYGGGQPQHF.

This chain links TRBV5-8 with TRBJ1-3, with D possibly matching TRBD1 (6 bases). The germline V gene encodes CDR1 SGHTS and CDR2 YDEGEE. This CDR3 has 15 residues. V was pared by 0 bases and J by 0 bases, with 7 bases between. The CDR3 is CASSLGTVSGNTIYF. CDR3 sequence (DNA): TGTGCCAGCAGCTTGGGGACAGTCTCTGGAAACACCATATATTTT.

The chain employs TRBV2 and TRBJ1-1, with no clear D. Germline CDR1 is SNHLY and CDR2 is FYNNEI. Trimming shortened V by 7 bases and J by 7 bases, and 16 bases separated the two germline ends. CDR3 length: 13 residues. The CDR3 DNA reads as TGTGCCAGCAACAGTGATTACATTGGTGAAGCTTTCTTT. It is translated as CASNSDYIGEAFF.

This clone has just a few counts. The chain links TRBV25-1 to TRBJ1-2; D is ambiguous. This CDR3 has 14 residues. Trimming took 2 bases from V and 8 from J, leaving 15 bases between them. Germline assignment: CDR1 MGHDK and CDR2 SYGVNS. The DNA of the CDR3 is TGTGCCAGCAGTGAACGAAAGGACGCTTACGGCTACACCTTC. Protein sequence: CASSERKDAYGYTF.

CDR3 loop: CASSGGGQLPSGRIEQFF. CDR3 nucleotides: TGTGCCAGCAGTGGGGGGGGACAGTTGCCTAGCGGGAGGATTGAGCAGTTCTTC. The chain carries TRBV7-6 and TRBJ2-1, with 11 nucleotides matching TRBD2. This CDR3 region has 18 residues. In germline, CDR1 is SGHVS, CDR2 FNYEAQ. Germline trimming cut 6 bases from V and 9 bases from J; bases unmatched to any gene: 19.

V is TRBV4-1 and J is TRBJ2-7; TRBD1 aligns across 10 bases. The CDR3 runs 16 residues. CDR1 is MGHRA, CDR2 YSYEKL, per germline. Losses at the gene ends were 4 bases for V and 3 bases for J; bases not matched to a gene: 9. CDR3 nucleotides: TGCGCCAGCAGCCTTTTCCGGGACAGGGGTAACTACGAGCAGTACTTC. Protein sequence: CASSLFRDRGNYEQYF.

V is TRBV11-2 and J is TRBJ2-7, with D possibly matching TRBD1 (6 bases). CDR3 length: 13 amino acids. Looked up from germline, CDR1 is SGHAT and CDR2 is FQNNGV. V lost 7 bases and J 4 bases, leaving 14 bases between the germline ends. The chain's CDR3 is CASNQGGVYEQYF. The CDR3 DNA sequence: TGTGCCAGCAACCAAGGGGGAGTTTACGAGCAGTACTTC. The full variable domain, with the rest looked up from reference TRBV11-2 and TRBJ2-7, is EAGVAQSPRYKIIEKRQSVAFWCNPISGHATLYWYQQILGQGPKLLIQFQNNGVVDDSQLPKDRFSAERLKGVDSTLKIQPAKLEDSAVYLCASNQGGVYEQYFGPGTRLTVT.